This T cell receptor beta chain was identified in a study of blood T cells in healthy people across ages. Across the whole study: The template switching approach captured approximately one barcoded beta molecule for every two T cells.

With a J-beta primer mix and a sample-barcoded 5' primer, a second PCR ran roughly 6 to 11 cycles. TCRdb independently ran MiXCR on the 5' RACE reads; one entry per CDR3 protein. This table holds 1.5 million to 1.9 million distinct CDR3 sequences, under 55% found once. Each sample had at least 6 million PBMCs isolated. The germline CDR1 and CDR2 sequences are SGHVS and FNYEAQ. V dropped 5 bases and J dropped 5; count of bases not matched to a gene: 10. The CDR3 length is 15 residues. Study-level points and caveats: A greater number of naive CD4+ cells and higher diversity distinguished long-lived donors from aged donors. Older individuals had lower TCR beta diversity per million T cells (the decline was roughly linear).

This clonotype was seen more than once but under ten times. Its target is unknown. What was sequenced was blood. The sequence was collected from a woman between 18 and 29 years old in good health. V is TRBV7-6 and J is TRBJ2-3, with 7 nucleotides matching TRBD2. This chain's CDR3 is CASSLSGAEEDTQYF. The CDR3 coding sequence is TGTGCCAGCAGCCTAAGCGGGGCCGAGGAAGATACGCAGTATTTT.